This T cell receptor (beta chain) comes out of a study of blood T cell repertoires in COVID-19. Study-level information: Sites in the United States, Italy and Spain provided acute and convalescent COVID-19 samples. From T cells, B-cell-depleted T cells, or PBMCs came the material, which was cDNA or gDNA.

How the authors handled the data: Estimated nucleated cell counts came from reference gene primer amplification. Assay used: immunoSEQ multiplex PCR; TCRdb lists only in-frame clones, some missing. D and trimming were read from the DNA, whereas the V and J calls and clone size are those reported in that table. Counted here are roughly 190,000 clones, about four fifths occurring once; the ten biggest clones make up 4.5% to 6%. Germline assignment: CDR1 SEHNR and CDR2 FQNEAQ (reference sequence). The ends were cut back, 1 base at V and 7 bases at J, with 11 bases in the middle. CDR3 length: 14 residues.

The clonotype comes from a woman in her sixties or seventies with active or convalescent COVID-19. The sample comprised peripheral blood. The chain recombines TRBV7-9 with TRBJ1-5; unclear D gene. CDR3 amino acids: CASSLGGSEQPQHF. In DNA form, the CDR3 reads TGTGCCAGCAGCTTAGGCGGGTCAGAACAGCCCCAGCATTTT.